Described below is a single T cell receptor beta chain sequence and its context. Its antigen is unidentified. The sample comes from a study of PD-1 blockade in classical Hodgkin lymphoma. Whole-study findings and limits: The drivers behind the repertoire differences, possibly disease activity or prior therapy, remain undefined.

This CDR3 contains 11 residues. Per germline, CDR1 SQVTM and CDR2 ANQGSEA. Described time point: cycle 4 day 1 (C4D1), after less than seven weeks of nivolumab. Each patient experienced a relapse that followed autologous stem cell transplantation, and brentuximab vedotin exposure varied. TCRdb's copy holds only in-frame clones and misses some; the assay was immunoSEQ multiplex PCR. The repertoire holds some 96,000 clones, with 85% to 95% as singletons. The clonotype was recovered from a human donor with classical Hodgkin lymphoma. Here the sequenced sample was peripheral blood mononuclear cells (PBMCs), taken before the fourth cycle of nivolumab. The chain links TRBV29-1 to TRBJ1-3; D is ambiguous. The CDR3 loop is CSGELGNTIYF. The DNA for the CDR3 is TGCTCCGGGGAGTTGGGAAACACCATATATTTT.